The sequence of this T cell receptor beta chain was determined in a study of cytomegalovirus exposure and HLA in healthy donors. Study context: Early on, a data release was issued that held roughly 80 million unique TCRs from HLA-typed donors.

This clone was seen more than once but under ten times. The germline V gene encodes CDR1 SGHRS and CDR2 YFSETQ. This CDR3 has 13 amino acids. Trimming took 4 bases from V and 2 from J, leaving 6 bases between them. Primers included in the PCR were 60 Vbeta and 13 Jbeta primers. The assay was immunoSEQ multiplex PCR, and TCRdb's table has in-frame clones only and misses some. The sample includes approximately 300,000 clones, roughly four fifths of them seen just once. The origin of this receptor is a woman aged 35 to 49 in good health and CMV-seropositive. The chain uses TRBV5-1 and TRBJ2-2; D uncertain. Sequenced input: PBMCs. The CDR3 coding sequence is TGCGCCAGCAGCGTGACAAACACCGGGGAGCTGTTTTTT. This gives the protein CASSVTNTGELFF.